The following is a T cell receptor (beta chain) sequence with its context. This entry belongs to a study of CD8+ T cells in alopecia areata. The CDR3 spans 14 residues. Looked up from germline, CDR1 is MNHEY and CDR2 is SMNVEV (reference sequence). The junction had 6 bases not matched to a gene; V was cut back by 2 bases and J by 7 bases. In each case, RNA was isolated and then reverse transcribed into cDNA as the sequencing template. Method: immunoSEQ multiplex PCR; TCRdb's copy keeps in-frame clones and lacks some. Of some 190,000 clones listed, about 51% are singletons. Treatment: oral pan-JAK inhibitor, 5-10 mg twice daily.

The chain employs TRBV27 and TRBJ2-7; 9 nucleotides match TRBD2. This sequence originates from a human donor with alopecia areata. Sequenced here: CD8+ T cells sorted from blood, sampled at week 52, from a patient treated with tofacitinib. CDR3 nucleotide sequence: TGTGCCAGCAGTTTACTCGGACTAGCGAGGGAGCAGTACTTC. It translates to CASSLLGLAREQYF.